This T cell receptor (beta chain) was recorded in a study of regulatory T cells in long-lasting Graves disease. Ten or more counts support this clonotype. The CDR3 is 15 residues long. J was trimmed by 2 bases and V by 4 bases; bases with no gene match: 6. The germline CDR1 and CDR2 sequences are MDHEN and SYDVKM. Both iRepertoire HTBI primers and Arm-PCR of CDR3 regions were used to build the TCR beta libraries. A single record per CDR3 protein comes from TCRdb applying MiXCR to the multiplex PCR reads. The sample includes 300,000 or so distinct CDR3 sequences, about 20% seen only once; the top ten take just under 30%. Described time point: persistent/refractory GD, antithyroid drugs over 5 years with positive TRAb. Researchers made the TCR library from RNA that was extracted from PBMCs. A blood draw put around 9 milliliters of peripheral blood into EDTA tubes.

Sequences were derived from peripheral blood mononuclear cells (PBMCs), sampled when the disease was refractory, from a patient treated with antithyroid drugs. The chain has TRBV28 and TRBJ2-5, with 8 bases aligning to TRBD1. The source is a female donor with Graves disease. Here the CDR3 DNA reads TGTGCCAGCAGTTGGAGACAGGGGCAACAAGAGACCCAGTACTTC. Its protein product is CASSWRQGQQETQYF.